This T cell receptor (beta chain) comes out of a study of cytomegalovirus exposure and HLA in healthy donors. This clone turned up a few times. Its target is not known. The primer mix had 60 Vbeta and 13 Jbeta primers. Sequenced by immunoSEQ multiplex PCR; TCRdb stores in-frame clones only, minus some. Altogether 240,000 or so clones are present, about 80% being singletons, with the ten largest covering less than 9%. Trimming removed 0 bases at V and 2 bases at J, with 14 bases between. The CDR3 spans 16 residues. CDR1 is MNHEY, CDR2 SVGAGI, per germline. Study-level results: Cytomegalovirus association was listed for around 170 TCR beta chains. Later on, an analysis showed TCR association rates differing by HLA locus, with DRB1 the most and HLA-C the fewest. When a later analysis compared HLA-associated TCR beta chains with equally common others, the HLA-associated chains turned out to be more clonally expanded and to have lower generation probabilities. Some public TCRs appeared in many individuals, while most sequences were rare.

The chain has TRBV6-5 and TRBJ2-7; D might be TRBD2 (5 bases). The sequenced sample consisted of PBMCs. This TCR came from a woman in her sixties or seventies in good health and CMV-seropositive. For the CDR3, the DNA is TGTGCCAGCAGTTACTCGATTAGCGTCGGGGCCTACGAGCAGTACTTC. Residues: CASSYSISVGAYEQYF.